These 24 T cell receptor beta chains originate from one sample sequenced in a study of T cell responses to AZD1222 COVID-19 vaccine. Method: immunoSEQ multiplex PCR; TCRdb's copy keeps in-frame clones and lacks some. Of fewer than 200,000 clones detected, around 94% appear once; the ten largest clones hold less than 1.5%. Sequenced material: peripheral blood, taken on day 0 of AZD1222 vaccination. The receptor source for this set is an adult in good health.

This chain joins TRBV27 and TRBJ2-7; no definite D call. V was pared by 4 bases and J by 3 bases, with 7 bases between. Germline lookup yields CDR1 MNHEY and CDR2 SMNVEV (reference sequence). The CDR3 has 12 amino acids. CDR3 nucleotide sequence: TGTGCCAGCAGTTACTCGGGCTACGAGCAGTACTTC. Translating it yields CASSYSGYEQYF.

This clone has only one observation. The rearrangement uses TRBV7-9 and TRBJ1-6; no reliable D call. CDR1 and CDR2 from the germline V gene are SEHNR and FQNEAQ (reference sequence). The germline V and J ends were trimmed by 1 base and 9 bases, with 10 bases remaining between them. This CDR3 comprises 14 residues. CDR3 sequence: CASSLGGEGSPLHF. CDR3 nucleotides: TGTGCCAGCAGCTTAGGGGGTGAGGGTTCACCCCTCCACTTT.

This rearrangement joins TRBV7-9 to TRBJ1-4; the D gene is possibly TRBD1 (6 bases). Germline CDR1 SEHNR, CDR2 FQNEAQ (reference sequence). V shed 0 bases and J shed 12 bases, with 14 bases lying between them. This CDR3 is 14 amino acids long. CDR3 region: CASSLAPGAGELFF. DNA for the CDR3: TGTGCCAGCAGCTTAGCTCCGGGGGCTGGGGAACTGTTTTTT.

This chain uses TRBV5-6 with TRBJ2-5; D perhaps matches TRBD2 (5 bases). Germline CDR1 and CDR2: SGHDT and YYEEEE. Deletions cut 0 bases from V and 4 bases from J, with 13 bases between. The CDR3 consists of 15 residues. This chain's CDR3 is CASSLVEVAGETQYF. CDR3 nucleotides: TGTGCCAGCAGCTTGGTGGAGGTCGCTGGAGAGACCCAGTACTTC. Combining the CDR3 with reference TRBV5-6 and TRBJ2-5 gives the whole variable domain DAGVTQSPTHLIKTRGQQVTLRCSPKSGHDTVSWYQQALGQGPQFIFQYYEEEERQRGNFPDRFSGHQFPNYSSELNVNALLLGDSALYLCASSLVEVAGETQYFGPGTRLLVL.

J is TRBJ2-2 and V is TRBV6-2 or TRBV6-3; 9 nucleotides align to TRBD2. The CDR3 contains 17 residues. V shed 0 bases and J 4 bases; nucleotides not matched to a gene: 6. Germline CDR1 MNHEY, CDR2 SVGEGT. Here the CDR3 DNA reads TGTGCCAGCAGTTACTCGTCTAGCGGGGCCTCCACCGGGGAGCTGTTTTTT. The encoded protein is CASSYSSSGASTGELFF.

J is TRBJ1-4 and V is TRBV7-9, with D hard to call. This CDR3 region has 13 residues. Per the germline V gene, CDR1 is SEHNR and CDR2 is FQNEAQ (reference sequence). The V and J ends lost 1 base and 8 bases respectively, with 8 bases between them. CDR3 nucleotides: TGTGCCAGCAGCTTAGAGACCGGGGAAAAACTGTTTTTT. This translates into CASSLETGEKLFF.

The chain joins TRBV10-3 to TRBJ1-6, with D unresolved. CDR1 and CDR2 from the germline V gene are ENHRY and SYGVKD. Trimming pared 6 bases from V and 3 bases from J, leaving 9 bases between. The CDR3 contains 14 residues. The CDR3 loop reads CAIRSDGYNSPLHF. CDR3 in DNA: TGTGCCATCAGGAGCGACGGCTATAATTCACCCCTCCACTTT.

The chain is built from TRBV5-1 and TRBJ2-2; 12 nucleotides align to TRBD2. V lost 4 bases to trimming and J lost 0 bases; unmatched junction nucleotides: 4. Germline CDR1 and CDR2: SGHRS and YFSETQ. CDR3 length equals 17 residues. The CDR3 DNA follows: TGCGCCAGCAGCAAACTAGCGGGGGGATCGAACACCGGGGAGCTGTTTTTT. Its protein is CASSKLAGGSNTGELFF.

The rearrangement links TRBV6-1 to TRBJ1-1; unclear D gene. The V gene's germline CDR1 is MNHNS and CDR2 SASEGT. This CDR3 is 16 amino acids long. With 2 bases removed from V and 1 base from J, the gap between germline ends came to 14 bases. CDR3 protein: CASSELGSVGNTEAFF. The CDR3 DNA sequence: TGTGCCAGCAGTGAACTGGGGTCGGTCGGGAACACTGAAGCTTTCTTT.

The CDR3 is CASSLSQEVGGNTIYF. For the CDR3, the DNA is TGTGCCAGCAGTTTATCCCAGGAAGTAGGGGGAAACACCATATATTTT. This sequence joins TRBV28 and TRBJ1-3; D gene unclear. Trimming stripped 1 base from V and 4 bases from J, with 14 bases between. Germline CDR1 MDHEN, CDR2 SYDVKM. CDR3 length equals 16 residues.

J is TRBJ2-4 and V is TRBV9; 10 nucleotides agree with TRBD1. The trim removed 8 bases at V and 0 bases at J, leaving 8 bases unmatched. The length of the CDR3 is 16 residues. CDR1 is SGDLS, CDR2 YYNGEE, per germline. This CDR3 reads CASGQGDLKAKNIQYF. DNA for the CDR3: TGTGCCAGTGGACAGGGGGATTTAAAAGCCAAAAACATTCAGTACTTC.

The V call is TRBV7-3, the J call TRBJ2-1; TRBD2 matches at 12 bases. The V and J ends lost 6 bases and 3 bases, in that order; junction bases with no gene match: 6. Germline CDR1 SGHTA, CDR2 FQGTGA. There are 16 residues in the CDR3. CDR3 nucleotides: TGTGCCAGCAGTCCCCGGACTAGCGGGATCTACAATGAGCAGTTCTTC. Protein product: CASSPRTSGIYNEQFF.

CDR3 in DNA: TGTGCCAGCAGGGGGGGTAGCTCCTATAATTCACCCCTCCACTTT. As protein: CASRGGSSYNSPLHF. The rearrangement uses TRBV6-5 and TRBJ1-6, with TRBD1 as a possible D gene (5 bases). The CDR3 consists of 15 residues. V lost 6 bases and J 0 bases, leaving 9 bases between the germline ends. Germline V lookup: CDR1 MNHEY, CDR2 SVGAGI.

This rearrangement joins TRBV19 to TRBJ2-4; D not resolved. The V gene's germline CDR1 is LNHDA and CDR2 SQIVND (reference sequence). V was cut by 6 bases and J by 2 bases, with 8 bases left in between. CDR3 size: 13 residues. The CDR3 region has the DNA TGTGCCAGTAGCCTTACTCCCAAAAACATTCAGTACTTC. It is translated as CASSLTPKNIQYF.

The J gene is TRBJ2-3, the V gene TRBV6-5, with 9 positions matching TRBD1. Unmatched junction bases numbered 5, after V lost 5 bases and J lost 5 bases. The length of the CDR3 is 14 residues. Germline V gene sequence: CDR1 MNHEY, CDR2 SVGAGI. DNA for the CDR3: TGTGCCAGCAGTCCCGGGACAGGGCAAGATACGCAGTATTTT. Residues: CASSPGTGQDTQYF.

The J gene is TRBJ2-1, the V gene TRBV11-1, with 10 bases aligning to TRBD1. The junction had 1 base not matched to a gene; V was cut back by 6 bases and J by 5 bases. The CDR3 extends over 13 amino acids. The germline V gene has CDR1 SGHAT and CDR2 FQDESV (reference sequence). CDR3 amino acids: CASRGQGHNEQFF. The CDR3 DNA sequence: TGTGCCAGCAGGGGACAGGGGCACAATGAGCAGTTCTTC.

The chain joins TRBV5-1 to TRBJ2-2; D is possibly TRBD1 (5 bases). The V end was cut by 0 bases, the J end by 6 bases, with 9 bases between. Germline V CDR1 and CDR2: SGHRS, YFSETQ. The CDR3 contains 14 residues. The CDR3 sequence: CASSLDRSPGELFF. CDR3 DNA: TGCGCCAGCAGCTTGGACAGGTCCCCCGGGGAGCTGTTTTTT.

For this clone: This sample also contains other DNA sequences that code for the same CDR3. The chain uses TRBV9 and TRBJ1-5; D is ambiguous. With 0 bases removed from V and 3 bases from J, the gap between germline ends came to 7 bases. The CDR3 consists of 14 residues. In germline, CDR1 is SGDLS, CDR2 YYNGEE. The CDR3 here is CASSVDGSNQPQHF. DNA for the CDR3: TGTGCCAGCAGCGTAGACGGATCCAATCAGCCCCAGCATTTT.

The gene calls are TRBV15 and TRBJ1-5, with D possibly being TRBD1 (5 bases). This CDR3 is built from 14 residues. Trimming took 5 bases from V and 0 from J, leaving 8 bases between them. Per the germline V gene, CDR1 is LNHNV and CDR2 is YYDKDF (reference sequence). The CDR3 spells CATSLGHSNQPQHF. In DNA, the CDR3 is TGTGCCACCAGCCTTGGACATAGCAATCAGCCCCAGCATTTT.

The CDR3 region is CASSLVPRAYTGELFF. In DNA form, the CDR3 reads TGTGCCAGCAGCTTAGTCCCTCGGGCCTACACCGGGGAGCTGTTTTTT. The chain uses TRBV7-6 and TRBJ2-2; D uncertain. CDR1 and CDR2 (germline): SGHVS, FNYEAQ. This CDR3 contains 16 residues. V lost 1 base and J lost 3, with 12 bases in between.

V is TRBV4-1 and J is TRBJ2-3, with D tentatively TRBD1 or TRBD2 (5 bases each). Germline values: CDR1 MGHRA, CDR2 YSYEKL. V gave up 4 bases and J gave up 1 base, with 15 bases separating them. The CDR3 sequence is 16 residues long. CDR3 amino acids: CASSPRVRGGTDTQYF. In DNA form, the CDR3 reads TGCGCCAGCAGCCCAAGAGTAAGGGGAGGCACAGATACGCAGTATTTT.

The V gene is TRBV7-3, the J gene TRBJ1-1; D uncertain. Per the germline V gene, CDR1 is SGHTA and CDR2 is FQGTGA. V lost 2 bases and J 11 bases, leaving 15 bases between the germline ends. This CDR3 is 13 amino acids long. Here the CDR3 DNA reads TGTGCCAGCAGCTTAGGAGGCATAGGAGAGGCTTTCTTT. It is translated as CASSLGGIGEAFF.

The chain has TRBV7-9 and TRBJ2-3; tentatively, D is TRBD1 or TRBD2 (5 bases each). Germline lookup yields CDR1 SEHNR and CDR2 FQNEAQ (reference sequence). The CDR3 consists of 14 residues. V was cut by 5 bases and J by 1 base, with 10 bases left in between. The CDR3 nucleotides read TGTGCCAGCAGCCTGGGGACCGGCACAGATACGCAGTATTTT. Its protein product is CASSLGTGTDTQYF.

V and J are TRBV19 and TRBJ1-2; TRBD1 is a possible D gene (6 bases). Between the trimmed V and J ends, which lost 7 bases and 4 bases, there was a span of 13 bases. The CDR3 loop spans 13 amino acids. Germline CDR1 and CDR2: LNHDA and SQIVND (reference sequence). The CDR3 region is CASKGDRLYGYTF. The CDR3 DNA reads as TGTGCCAGTAAGGGGGACCGTCTCTATGGCTACACCTTC.